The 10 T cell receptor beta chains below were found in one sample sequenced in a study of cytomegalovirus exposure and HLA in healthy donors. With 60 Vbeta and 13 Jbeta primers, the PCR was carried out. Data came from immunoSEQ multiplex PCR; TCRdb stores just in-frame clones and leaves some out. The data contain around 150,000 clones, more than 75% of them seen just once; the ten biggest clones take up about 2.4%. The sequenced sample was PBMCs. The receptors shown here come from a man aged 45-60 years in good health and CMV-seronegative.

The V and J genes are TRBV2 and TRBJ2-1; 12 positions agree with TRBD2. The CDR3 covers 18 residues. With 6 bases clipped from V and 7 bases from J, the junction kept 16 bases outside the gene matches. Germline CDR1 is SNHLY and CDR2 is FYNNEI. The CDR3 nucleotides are TGTGCCAGCAGCTTTCTCCGGACTAGCGGGATAGATAGGAATGAGCAGTTCTTC. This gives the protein CASSFLRTSGIDRNEQFF.

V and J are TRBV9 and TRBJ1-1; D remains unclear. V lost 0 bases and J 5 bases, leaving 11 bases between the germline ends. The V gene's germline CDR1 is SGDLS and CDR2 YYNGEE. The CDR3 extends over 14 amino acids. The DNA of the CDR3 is TGTGCCAGCAGCGTAGTTCAGGCTCTGACTGAAGCTTTCTTT. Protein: CASSVVQALTEAFF.

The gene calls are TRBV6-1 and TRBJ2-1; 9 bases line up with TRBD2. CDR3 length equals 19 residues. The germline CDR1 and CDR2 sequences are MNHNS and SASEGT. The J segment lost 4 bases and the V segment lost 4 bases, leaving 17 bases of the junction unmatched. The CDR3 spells CASSGLPSSGTSPYNEQFF. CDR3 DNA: TGTGCCAGCAGTGGCCTTCCGTCTTCCGGGACTAGCCCGTACAATGAGCAGTTCTTC.

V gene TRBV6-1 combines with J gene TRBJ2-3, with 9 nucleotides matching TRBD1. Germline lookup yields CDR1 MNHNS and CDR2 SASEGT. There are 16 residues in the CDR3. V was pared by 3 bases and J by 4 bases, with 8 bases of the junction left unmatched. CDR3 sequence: CASSEGQGEYADTQYF. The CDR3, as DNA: TGTGCCAGCAGTGAGGGACAGGGCGAATACGCAGATACGCAGTATTTT.

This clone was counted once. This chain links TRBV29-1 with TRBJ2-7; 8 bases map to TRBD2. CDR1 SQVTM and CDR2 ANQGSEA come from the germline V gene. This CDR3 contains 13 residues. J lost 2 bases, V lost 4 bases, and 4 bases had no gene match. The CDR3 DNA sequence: TGCAGCGTTGTGGGACTAGAACCCTACGAGCAGTACTTC. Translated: CSVVGLEPYEQYF.

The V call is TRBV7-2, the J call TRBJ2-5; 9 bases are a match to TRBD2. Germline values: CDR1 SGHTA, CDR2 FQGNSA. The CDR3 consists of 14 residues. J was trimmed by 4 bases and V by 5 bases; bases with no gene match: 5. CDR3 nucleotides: TGTGCCAGCAGCACCCAGACTAGCGGAGAGACCCAGTACTTC. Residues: CASSTQTSGETQYF.

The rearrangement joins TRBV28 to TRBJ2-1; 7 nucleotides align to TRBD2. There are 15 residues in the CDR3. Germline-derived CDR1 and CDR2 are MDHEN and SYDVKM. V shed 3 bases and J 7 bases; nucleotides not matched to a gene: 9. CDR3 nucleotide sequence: TGTGCCAGCAGTTTGGGAGGGGTTCCAAATAATGAGCAGTTCTTC. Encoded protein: CASSLGGVPNNEQFF.

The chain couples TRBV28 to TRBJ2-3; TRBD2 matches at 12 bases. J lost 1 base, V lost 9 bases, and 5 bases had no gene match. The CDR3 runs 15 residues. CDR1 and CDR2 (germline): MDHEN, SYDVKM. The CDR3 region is CASGGLAGRTDTQYF. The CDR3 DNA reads TGTGCCAGTGGAGGACTAGCGGGACGCACAGATACGCAGTATTTT.

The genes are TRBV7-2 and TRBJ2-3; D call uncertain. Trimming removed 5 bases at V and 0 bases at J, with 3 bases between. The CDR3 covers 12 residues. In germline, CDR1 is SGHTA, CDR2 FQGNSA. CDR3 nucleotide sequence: TGTGCCAGCAGCGAGAGCACAGATACGCAGTATTTT. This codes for CASSESTDTQYF.

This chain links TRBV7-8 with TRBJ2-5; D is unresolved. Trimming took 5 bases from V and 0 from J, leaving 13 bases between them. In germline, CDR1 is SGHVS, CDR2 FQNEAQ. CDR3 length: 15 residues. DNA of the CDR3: TGTGCCAGCAGCCCCTCTCCAGCGCACCAAGAGACCCAGTACTTC. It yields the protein CASSPSPAHQETQYF.